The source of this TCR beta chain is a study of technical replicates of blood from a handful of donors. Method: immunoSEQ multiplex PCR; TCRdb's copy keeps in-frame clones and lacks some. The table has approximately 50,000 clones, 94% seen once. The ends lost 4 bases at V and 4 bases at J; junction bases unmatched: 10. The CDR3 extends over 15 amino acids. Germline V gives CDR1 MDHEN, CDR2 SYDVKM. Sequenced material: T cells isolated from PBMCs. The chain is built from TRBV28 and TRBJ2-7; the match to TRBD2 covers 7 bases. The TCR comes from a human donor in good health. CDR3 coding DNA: TGTGCCAGCAGTTCCCCGAGCGGGACGCTTTACGAGCAGTACTTC. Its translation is CASSSPSGTLYEQYF.